The 15 T cell receptor beta chains below all came from one sample that was sequenced in a study of blood T cell repertoires in COVID-19 (dated by TCRdb to 2020 to 2021). Library construction relied on the immunoSEQ multiplex PCR assay. The clones in this table, taken by TCRdb from immuneACCESS, are in-frame only. Not every clone is retained; where verified, under half of the shortfall comes from an unresolved V gene, and the cause of the rest is unknown. Counted in this sample were around 260,000 clones; around 87% of them appeared once. Of the sample, 2% to 2.5% is held by the ten largest clones. The sample taken for sequencing was peripheral blood. The receptors were gathered from a woman aged 45 to 65 with acute or convalescent COVID-19.

The chain couples TRBV27 to TRBJ2-1; 9 bases fit TRBD2. The CDR3 is 15 amino acids. The junction had 4 bases not matched to a gene; V was cut back by 6 bases and J by 1 base. Germline CDR1 reads MNHEY; CDR2 reads SMNVEV (reference sequence). The CDR3 sequence: CASRILAGSYNEQFF. The CDR3 DNA sequence: TGTGCCAGCAGGATACTAGCGGGTTCCTACAATGAGCAGTTCTTC.

V usage is TRBV6-6 and J usage is TRBJ1-2; D is undetermined. Germline assignment: CDR1 MNHNY and CDR2 SVGAGI (reference sequence). Trimming stripped 2 bases from V and 3 bases from J, with 10 bases between. The CDR3 sequence is 14 residues long. CDR3 sequence: CASSYHLTDYGYTF. CDR3 nucleotides: TGTGCCAGCAGTTACCACCTAACAGACTATGGCTACACCTTC.

CDR3 bases: TGCAGCGTTGGCGGATGGCAGGGGTACGAGCAGTACTTC. This sequence encodes CSVGGWQGYEQYF. The J gene is TRBJ2-7, the V gene TRBV29-1, with D possibly matching TRBD1 (6 bases). The CDR3 covers 13 residues. Germline values: CDR1 SQVTM, CDR2 ANQGSEA. Trimming left V 4 bases short and J 4 bases short, with 14 bases between.

The chain recombines TRBV27 with TRBJ1-2; D gene unclear. Trimming took 7 bases from V and 5 from J, leaving 14 bases between them. This CDR3 is built from 13 residues. Per germline, CDR1 MNHEY and CDR2 SMNVEV (reference sequence). CDR3 coding DNA: TGTGCCAGCAAAACACTACAAGCTTATGGCTACACCTTC. Protein: CASKTLQAYGYTF.

The rearrangement joins TRBV11-2 to TRBJ2-2; 11 positions match TRBD2. The CDR3 runs 19 residues. Per germline, CDR1 SGHAT and CDR2 FQNNGV. Trimming cost V 3 bases and J 1 base; bases outside gene matches: 10. The CDR3 bases are TGTGCCAGCAGCTTGAGACTAGCGGGAAGTTTCGGGAACACCGGGGAGCTGTTTTTT. It yields the protein CASSLRLAGSFGNTGELFF.

This clone occurred a few times. The CDR3 loop reads CASSPRPGQGNQPQHF. The CDR3 nucleotides read TGTGCCAGCTCACCGAGACCGGGACAGGGGAATCAGCCCCAGCATTTT. The chain recombines TRBV18 with TRBJ1-5; 10 bases are shared with TRBD1. J lost 4 bases, V lost 3 bases, and 6 bases had no gene match. Germline V gene lookup returns CDR1 KGHSH and CDR2 LQKENI. The CDR3 sequence is 16 residues long.

For this clone: This sample also contains other DNA sequences that code for the same CDR3. The gene calls are TRBV5-1 and TRBJ2-1; 11 positions match TRBD1. V dropped 3 bases and J dropped 3; count of bases not matched to a gene: 2. CDR3 length: 15 amino acids. Germline V gene data show CDR1 as SGHRS and CDR2 as YFSETQ. CDR3 amino acids: CASSSGTGGYNEQFF. CDR3 in DNA: TGCGCCAGCAGCTCGGGGACAGGGGGCTACAATGAGCAGTTCTTC.

The chain couples TRBV29-1 to TRBJ1-1, with 9 bases lining up with TRBD1. The CDR3 is made up of 13 amino acids. V lost 5 bases to trimming and J lost 10 bases; unmatched junction nucleotides: 11. CDR1 and CDR2 from the germline V gene are SQVTM and ANQGSEA. In nucleotides, the CDR3 is TGCAGCGTTTCGACAGGGGGATTCCTCGGAGCTTTCTTT. The encoded protein is CSVSTGGFLGAFF.

The chain recombines TRBV28 with TRBJ1-5, with D hard to call. V was pared by 3 bases and J by 10 bases, with 16 bases between. The CDR3 contains 14 residues. Germline V gene sequence: CDR1 MDHEN, CDR2 SYDVKM. Here the CDR3 DNA reads TGTGCCAGCAGTTTGGGCAGACCGGATGGACCCCAGCATTTT. Its translation is CASSLGRPDGPQHF.

This rearrangement joins TRBV6-1 to TRBJ2-7; the match to TRBD1 covers 10 bases. J lost 2 bases, V lost 4 bases, and 2 bases had no gene match. This CDR3 is built from 14 residues. Germline CDR1 is MNHNS and CDR2 is SASEGT. Here the CDR3 reads CASSAGQGTYEQYF. DNA for the CDR3: TGTGCCAGCAGTGCGGGACAGGGGACCTACGAGCAGTACTTC.

The chain uses TRBV28 and TRBJ2-7; 7 nucleotides agree with TRBD1. V trimming: 6 bases; J trimming: 2 bases; junction bases outside the gene matches: 13. The germline V gene encodes CDR1 MDHEN and CDR2 SYDVKM. The CDR3 extends over 16 amino acids. The chain's CDR3 is CASRMTGRGKTYEQYF. In DNA, the CDR3 is TGTGCCAGCAGGATGACAGGCAGGGGGAAAACCTACGAGCAGTACTTC.

This clone was observed once. This chain connects TRBV19 to TRBJ2-1, with D possibly TRBD2 on 6 matching bases. Trimming pared 1 base from V and 0 bases from J, leaving 13 bases between. The CDR3 has 17 amino acids. Germline CDR1 is LNHDA and CDR2 is SQIVND (reference sequence). The CDR3 is CASSIGLLAYSYNEQFF. DNA for the CDR3: TGTGCCAGTAGTATAGGCTTACTAGCCTACTCCTACAATGAGCAGTTCTTC.

The chain couples TRBV15 to TRBJ2-7; D may be TRBD2 (5 bases). Germline loops: CDR1 LNHNV, CDR2 YYDKDF (reference sequence). The V end was cut by 0 bases, the J end by 6 bases, with 15 bases between. The CDR3 totals 15 residues. For the CDR3, the DNA is TGTGCCACCAGCAGAGATCTAGCCACCGTGTCCGAGCAGTACTTC. Protein: CATSRDLATVSEQYF.

This clone was picked up a small number of times. The rearrangement joins TRBV13 to TRBJ1-2; 9 positions agree with TRBD1. CDR3 length equals 17 residues. Germline lookup yields CDR1 PRHDT and CDR2 FYEKMQ (reference sequence). The ends lost 4 bases at V and 4 bases at J; junction bases unmatched: 13. In DNA form, the CDR3 reads TGTGCCAGCAGCTACTCCGGACAGGGGAGAACCGCCTATGGCTACACCTTC. Translated, it gives CASSYSGQGRTAYGYTF.

This rearrangement joins TRBV11-3 to TRBJ1-1; D unclear. The CDR3 runs to 14 residues. Germline V lookup: CDR1 SGHNT, CDR2 YENEEA. Trimming left V 5 bases short and J 4 bases short, with 14 bases between. CDR3 sequence: CASSKNTVATEAFF. The CDR3 coding sequence is TGTGCCAGCAGCAAGAACACAGTTGCCACTGAAGCTTTCTTT.